This T cell receptor beta chain was recorded in a study of T cell repertoires in aging, cancer and after chemotherapy (dated by TCRdb to about 2019). As for the study more broadly: Six donor age groups were covered, ranging from 30 or younger up to 70 or older, and each group contained at least three individuals. To examine immunoaging and T cell reconstitution after chemotherapy, the study profiled TCR beta repertoires in peripheral blood from healthy donors and cancer patients. In total, the full dataset held about 9.5 million TCR reads. TCR repertoires from healthy donor controls were recorded over periods of several months to years and showed clear clonal overlap between repeated samplings. The cohort comprised around 220 cancer patients, 94 with hematological and roughly 120 with solid cancers, plus 95 healthy donors as a reference group. Overall study results and their limits: In healthy donors, the decline in TCR diversity with age was mainly due to loss of richness, whereas in cancer patients loss of evenness also played a role. Compared with age-matched healthy donors, untreated patients with either hematological or solid cancers had significantly lower TCR diversity in the blood along with higher clonality. Median generation probability increased over the chemotherapy interval in both cancer cohorts, suggesting repertoire reconstitution through rebound thymic output. According to the authors, the repertoire data do not allow conclusions to be drawn about immunological memory after chemotherapy.

Regarding this clonotype: The antigen it recognizes is unknown. There are no base qualities to consult, and no much larger clone falls within one base.

Rearranged TRB sequences spanning V, D and J segments were amplified by multiplex touch-down PCR using a mixed TRB-A/B primer pool. Two consecutive PCR reactions with Phusion HS II polymerase added Illumina adapters and sample indices to the amplicons. Amplicons were gel-purified with the NucleoSpin Gel and PCR Clean-up kit, then checked with Qubit and an Agilent 2100 Bioanalyzer. Sequencing of the libraries was done on an Illumina MiSeq with paired-end, single-indexed 600-cycle runs. Turning to the authors' computational methods: Processing of the TRB sequences was carried out with MiXCR versions 2.12 and 3.0.5. Each unique CDR3 nucleotide sequence was treated as one clone, and only productive sequences with two or more reads were kept. Shannon diversity, evenness, clonality (one minus evenness), and alpha-parameterized diversity profiles from alpha 0 to 5 were included as repertoire metrics. Generation probabilities of clones in paired pre- and post-chemotherapy samples were computed with the IGoR algorithm. The public reads were reanalyzed by TCRdb: fastp trimming at Q25, MiXCR alignment, in-frame beta chains only. When rows share a CDR3 protein, they turn into one entry using the most common DNA and genes. TCRdb assigned the V and J calls; the authors' analysis was not used. This sample gives about 13,000 distinct CDR3 sequences in total; about 25% of them show up just once. The top ten clones comprise 2% to 3% of the sample.

TCR beta rearrangements were amplified from genomic DNA isolated from peripheral blood, not from sorted cells or RNA. The clonotype was recovered from a human donor in good health. Sequencing input: blood.

At the DNA level, the sequence is TGCAGTGCTAGAGCAATTGAGGTTGGCTACACCTTC. This translates into CSARAIEVGYTF. This chain is built from TRBV20-1 and TRBJ1-2; the D gene is not confidently resolved. The CDR3 has 12 amino acids, counting the end cysteine and phenylalanine. Kept here is only the CDR3 DNA, which spans 36 bases and is read in frame from base 1. The germline V gene encodes CDR1 DFQATT and CDR2 SNEGSKA (reference sequence). V is shortened by 1 base, J by 7 bases, and the region joining them spans 10 bases.